The 15 T cell receptor beta chains presented below share a single source sample, sequenced in a study of T cell clonality in common variable immunodeficiency. Assay: immunoSEQ multiplex PCR; the TCRdb copy retains only in-frame clones and omits some. Sampling found roughly 40,000 clones, none seen once. The sample consisted of peripheral blood mononuclear cells. These receptors were obtained from a person aged 18-70 years in good health.

This clone was seen many times. The sequence runs out 3 residues before the end of the CDR3; the remainder is reconstructed from the germline J gene. The gene calls are TRBV19 and TRBJ1-1, with a weak D call TRBD1 (5 bases). Trimming took off 9 bases at V and 1 base at J, with 24 bases between the two ends. CDR1 is LNHDA, CDR2 SQIVND, per germline (reference sequence). The CDR3 has 17 residues. CDR3 DNA (partial): TGTGCCAGCACCACAGGTTTTCCCTCCTTGAGGAACACTGAA. It yields the protein CASTTGFPSLRNTE. The entire CDR3 reads CASTTGFPSLRNTEAFF.

This clone showed up just a few times. The read gets to within 3 residues of the CDR3 end, and the germline J gene fills in the rest. The J gene is TRBJ2-3, the V gene TRBV5-1; 8 bases align to TRBD2. V gave up 4 bases and J gave up 1 base; unmatched junction bases: 8. Germline V gene data show CDR1 as SGHRS and CDR2 as YFSETQ. The CDR3 contains 16 residues. The CDR3 sequence is CASSVGLAGGTDTQYF. The CDR3 DNA, read in part, is TGCGCCAGCAGCGTTGGACTAGCCGGTGGCACAGATACG.

This clone was found many times. The CDR3 extends 3 residues past the end of the read, so its final part is completed from the germline J gene. V gene TRBV4-1 combines with J gene TRBJ1-4; D gene uncertain. There are 13 residues in the CDR3. Trimming cost V 2 bases and J 3 bases, with 4 bases left between them. The germline V gene encodes CDR1 MGHRA and CDR2 YSYEKL. CDR3 sequence reads: CASSQRANEKLFF. CDR3 DNA (partial): TGCGCCAGCAGCCAACGGGCTAATGAAAAA.

This clone was recorded at least ten times. The DNA ends 3 residues before the CDR3 does, and the rest of the CDR3 is filled in from the germline J gene. This chain uses TRBV6-2 or TRBV6-3 with TRBJ2-7, with 8 bases that match TRBD2. The CDR3 contains 16 residues. After removal of 2 bases from V and 0 bases from J, the junction contained 6 bases not matched to a gene. Germline V gene data show CDR1 as MNHEY and CDR2 as SVGEGT. The chain's CDR3 is CASSYPFSGTSYEQYF. The sequenced CDR3 bases are TGTGCCAGCAGTTACCCCTTTAGCGGGACCTCCTACGAG.

The table lists this clone with a few counts. A much larger clone is a single base away; this may be a read error. The read ends 3 residues early relative to the CDR3; the germline J gene fills the gap. This chain connects TRBV7-9 to TRBJ2-5, with 7 bases that match TRBD1. After removal of 3 bases from V and 0 bases from J, the junction contained 1 base not matched to a gene. The CDR3 consists of 14 residues. Per the germline V gene, CDR1 is SEHNR and CDR2 is FQNEAQ (reference sequence). CDR3 DNA (partial): TGTGCCAGCAGCTTGGGACAGCACCAAGAGACC. The encoded protein is CASSLGQHQET. The CDR3 in its entirety is CASSLGQHQETQYF.

This clone has a count of ten or more. The read terminates 3 residues ahead of where the CDR3 ends, so the germline J gene completes it. The V and J genes are TRBV5-1 and TRBJ2-3, with TRBD2 matching 14 bases. In germline, CDR1 is SGHRS, CDR2 YFSETQ. The CDR3 is 17 amino acids. V was pared by 4 bases and J by 2 bases, with 6 bases of the junction left unmatched. CDR3: CASSLGTSGRHTDTQYF. The CDR3 DNA, read in part, is TGCGCCAGCAGCCTCGGGACTAGCGGGAGACACACAGATACG.

This clone was counted many times. The observed sequence ends 3 residues before the CDR3 terminus, with the missing tail filled in from the germline J gene. V is TRBV5-6 and J is TRBJ1-1, with TRBD1 identical over 7 bases. The CDR3 runs to 15 residues. The trim removed 5 bases at V and 0 bases at J, leaving 7 bases unmatched. Germline V gene sequence: CDR1 SGHDT, CDR2 YYEEEE. CDR3 DNA (partial): TGTGCCAGCAGTGTGACAGGGTCTTTGAACACTGAA. This codes for CASSVTGSLNTE. The whole CDR3 reads CASSVTGSLNTEAFF.

To note about this clone: The read stops 3 residues short of the end of the CDR3; the missing end is completed from the germline J gene. The chain combines TRBV7-6 with TRBJ2-1; TRBD2 agrees at 13 bases. The CDR3 is made up of 17 amino acids. With 2 bases clipped from V and 0 bases from J, the junction kept 1 base outside the gene matches. From germline, CDR1 is SGHVS and CDR2 FNYEAQ. Partial CDR3 DNA: TGTGCCAGCAGCTTATGGACTAGCGGGAGCTCCTACAATGAG. Its translation: CASSLWTSGSSYNE. The complete CDR3 protein is CASSLWTSGSSYNEQFF. The full variable domain, with the rest looked up from reference TRBV7-6 and TRBJ2-1, is GAGVSQSPRYKVTKRGQDVALRCDPISGHVSLYWYRQALGQGPEFLTYFNYEAQQDKSGLPNDRFSAERPEGSISTLTIQRTEQRDSAMYRCASSLWTSGSSYNEQFFGPGTRLTVL.

This clone was observed at least ten times. The read comes to an end 3 residues before the CDR3 does, leaving the germline J gene to fill in the end. The chain employs TRBV5-4 and TRBJ1-1, with 9 bases matching TRBD1. CDR3 length: 14 residues. CDR1 is SGHNT, CDR2 YYREEE, per germline (reference sequence). The sequenced part of the CDR3 DNA is TGTGCCAGCAGCTTGGTATCGGGACAGGGTAGG. Encoded protein: CASSLVSGQGR. The whole CDR3 reads CASSLVSGQGRAFF.

This clone turned up a few times. The DNA ends 3 residues before the CDR3 does, and the rest of the CDR3 is filled in from the germline J gene. The chain is built from TRBV30 and TRBJ2-2; perhaps TRBD2 as D (5 bases). The CDR3 length is 13 residues. Per the germline V gene, CDR1 is GTSNPN and CDR2 is SVGIG (reference sequence). Partial CDR3 DNA: TGTGCCTGGAGTAGAGGGCTCGATTCACCG. Translated: CAWSRGLDSP. The complete CDR3 protein is CAWSRGLDSPLFF.

The sample holds many counts of this clone. The CDR3 goes on 3 residues after the read ends, and that part is filled in from the germline J gene. The chain recombines TRBV7-3 with TRBJ2-2; 7 nucleotides line up with TRBD2. This CDR3 spans 15 amino acids. The V and J ends lost 5 bases and 3 bases, in that order; junction bases with no gene match: 6. Looked up from germline, CDR1 is SGHTA and CDR2 is FQGTGA. This CDR3 is CASSRSGGDTGELFF. The part of the CDR3 DNA that was read is TGTGCCAGCAGCCGCAGTGGGGGGGACACCGGGGAG.

This clone was detected many times. Read data end 3 residues before the CDR3 end; the end is taken from the germline J gene. The V call is TRBV18, the J call TRBJ2-2, with 7 bases fitting TRBD2. CDR1 KGHSH and CDR2 LQKENI come from the germline V gene. Trimming took 6 bases from V and 7 from J; bases not matched to a gene: 5. The CDR3 has 13 amino acids. This CDR3 is CASSQGLDGELFF. Incomplete CDR3 DNA: TGTGCCAGCTCTCAAGGACTAGACGGGGAG.

This clone was seen ten or more times. The read halts 3 residues ahead of the CDR3 end, with the missing end drawn from the germline J gene. The V gene is TRBV19, the J gene TRBJ2-4, with D tentatively TRBD1 (5 bases). Looked up from germline, CDR1 is LNHDA and CDR2 is SQIVND (reference sequence). The CDR3 consists of 15 residues. The germline V and J ends were trimmed by 6 bases and 2 bases, with 14 bases remaining between them. CDR3 residues: CASRQGSMTKNIQYF. CDR3 DNA (partial): TGTGCCAGTAGGCAGGGTTCCATGACCAAAAACATT.

This clone appeared a few times. The read falls 3 residues short of the CDR3 end, and the missing part is taken from the germline J gene. V usage is TRBV2 and J usage is TRBJ2-6; maybe TRBD1 (6 bases). Germline CDR1 is SNHLY and CDR2 is FYNNEI. The CDR3 sequence is 15 residues long. With 7 bases removed from V and 0 bases from J, the gap between germline ends came to 10 bases. CDR3 protein: CASTLDSSGANVLTF. CDR3 DNA, as far as it was read: TGTGCCAGCACTTTGGACAGCTCTGGGGCCAACGTC. Full variable domain (remainder filled in from reference TRBV2 and TRBJ2-6): EPEVTQTPSHQVTQMGQEVILRCVPISNHLYFYWYRQILGQKVEFLVSFYNNEISEKSEIFDDQFSVERPDGSNFTLKIRSTKLEDSAMYFCASTLDSSGANVLTFGAGSRLTVL.

This clone was detected ten times or more. The CDR3 extends 3 residues past the end of the read, so its final part is completed from the germline J gene. Other DNA sequences of this sample code for an identical CDR3. V usage is TRBV10-3 and J usage is TRBJ1-5, with D unclear. Germline V gene data show CDR1 as ENHRY and CDR2 as SYGVKD. The germline V and J ends were trimmed by 6 bases and 4 bases, with 10 bases remaining between them. The CDR3 contains 13 residues. This CDR3 reads CAIREGLNQPQHF. The sequenced part of the CDR3 DNA is TGTGCCATCAGGGAAGGGCTAAATCAGCCC.